The TCR beta chain under discussion was sequenced for a study of early T cells in non-severe SARS-CoV-2 infection. V was pared by 6 bases and J by 6 bases, with 21 bases between. CDR1 and CDR2 from the germline V gene are LNHDA and SQIVND (reference sequence). The CDR3 is 15 amino acids. TCRdb re-called the 5' RACE reads with MiXCR, one entry per CDR3 protein. Counted here are roughly 65,000 distinct CDR3 sequences, 11% occurring once; the ten biggest clones make up around 6.4%. This TCR derives from an adult who was a healthcare worker with PCR-confirmed SARS-CoV-2 infection or an uninfected control (not recorded which). Material: whole blood. The chain joins TRBV19 to TRBJ2-7, with a possible D match to TRBD1 (7 bases). The CDR3 DNA follows: TGTGCCAGTAGCCCGAGGGTGGAGGGGGCGAGCGAGCAGTACTTC. It is translated as CASSPRVEGASEQYF.